This T cell receptor (beta chain) appears in the sequencing data of a study of blood T cells in healthy people across ages. The table lists this clonotype with a few counts. A second PCR, run for roughly 7 to 12 cycles, used a sample-barcoded 5' primer plus a J-beta primer mix. TCRdb re-derived calls from the 5' RACE reads in MiXCR, one entry per CDR3 protein. The profile shows 1.5 million to 2 million distinct CDR3 sequences, about 35% of them singletons. The CDR3 loop spans 15 amino acids. Germline V CDR1 and CDR2: LNHNV, YYDKDF (reference sequence). Trimming left V 5 bases short and J 3 bases short, with 14 bases between.

This rearrangement joins TRBV15 to TRBJ2-1, with a possible D match to TRBD2 (6 bases). The source is a woman aged 25 to 39 in good health. The material sequenced was blood. For the CDR3, the DNA is TGTGCCACCAGCGGGACGGGACTGAACTACAATGAGCAGTTCTTC. Protein: CATSGTGLNYNEQFF.